These 6 T cell receptor beta chains were sequenced from one sample in a study of cytomegalovirus exposure and HLA in healthy donors. The PCR made use of 60 Vbeta and 13 Jbeta primers. The protocol was immunoSEQ multiplex PCR, while the TCRdb copy is restricted to in-frame clones and leaves out a portion. The sample shows under 200,000 clones, roughly two thirds of them seen only once. The sequenced sample consisted of PBMCs. The receptors here all came from a woman aged 35 to 49 in good health and CMV-seropositive.

In this sample, this clone turned up a few times. This chain uses TRBV4-3 with TRBJ1-2, with TRBD1 as a possible D gene (6 bases). The V end lost 0 bases, the J end lost 2 bases, and 10 bases lay between the germline ends. Germline V gives CDR1 LGHNA, CDR2 YSLEER. There are 15 residues in the CDR3. The CDR3 nucleotides read TGCGCCAGCAGCCAAGAAAATCAGGGGAACTATGGCTACACCTTC. It is translated as CASSQENQGNYGYTF.

The chain is built from TRBV27 and TRBJ1-1; D unclear. CDR1 is MNHEY, CDR2 SMNVEV, per germline (reference sequence). CDR3 length: 12 amino acids. The V gene lost 6 bases and the J gene lost 7 bases, with 12 bases spanning the gap. CDR3 region: CASSAGSREAFF. The CDR3 DNA sequence: TGTGCCAGCAGCGCCGGTTCGCGTGAAGCTTTCTTT.

This clone was seen more than once but under ten times. CDR3 in DNA: TGTGCTAGTGGCCAAGCGGGGGGACCTTACAATGAGCAGTTCTTC. It codes for CASGQAGGPYNEQFF. The genes are TRBV12-5 and TRBJ2-1, with 9 bases that match TRBD2. The CDR3 totals 15 residues. V was clipped by 6 bases and J by 4 bases; unmatched bases: 7. Germline lookup yields CDR1 LGHNT and CDR2 FRNRAP.

J is TRBJ2-5 and V is TRBV13; 7 nucleotides align to TRBD1. Gene TRBJ2-7 matches the end of the DNA better, so the J call may be wrong. The CDR3 contains 14 residues. Germline V gene sequence: CDR1 PRHDT, CDR2 FYEKMQ (reference sequence). CDR3 sequence reads: CASSDTGQFYEQYF. The CDR3 nucleotides are TGTGCCAGCAGCGATACGGGACAGTTCTACGAGCAGTACTTC.

The chain carries TRBV28 and TRBJ2-7; 8 bases line up with TRBD2. The CDR3 is 14 amino acids. The trim removed 3 bases at V and 7 bases at J, leaving 8 bases unmatched. Per the germline V gene, CDR1 is MDHEN and CDR2 is SYDVKM. The CDR3 DNA reads as TGTGCCAGCAGTTTCGCGGGGACTAGGAGGGAGCAGTACTTC. The encoded protein is CASSFAGTRREQYF.

This clone was detected a few times. This chain uses TRBV28 with TRBJ1-5, with D possibly being TRBD1 (5 bases). Germline lookup yields CDR1 MDHEN and CDR2 SYDVKM. V lost 6 bases and J lost 0, with 9 bases in between. This CDR3 contains 14 residues. CDR3 bases: TGTGCCAGCAGCCGGACAAGTAGCAATCAGCCCCAGCATTTT. This gives the protein CASSRTSSNQPQHF.